The 14 T cell receptor beta chains given below trace back to one sample, sequenced in a study of CD8 T cells in Susac syndrome. The RNA, 0.5 to 1 ug, was put through reverse transcription using random hexamers. TCRdb re-called the immunoSEQ multiplex PCR reads with MiXCR, one entry per CDR3 protein. Of roughly 250,000 distinct CDR3 sequences listed, 95% to 97% were seen once; the top ten hold about 0.1%. Sequenced input: CD4+ T cells from PBMCs. The receptors were gathered from a human donor with Susac syndrome.

This rearrangement joins TRBV30 to TRBJ1-4; 9 bases are shared with TRBD1. The V segment lost 0 bases and the J segment 8 bases; nucleotides outside the gene matches: 4. CDR3 size: 14 residues. From germline, CDR1 is GTSNPN and CDR2 SVGIG (reference sequence). CDR3 DNA: TGTGCCTGGAGTGTAGGACAGGGGTACGAAAAACTGTTTTTT. Protein sequence: CAWSVGQGYEKLFF.

J is TRBJ1-1 and V is TRBV18, with D uncertain. The CDR3 has 12 amino acids. V was pared by 2 bases and J by 6 bases, with 7 bases between. The germline V gene encodes CDR1 KGHSH and CDR2 LQKENI. CDR3 in DNA: TGTGCCAGCTCACCAGGGAGCGCTGAAGCTTTCTTT. It translates to CASSPGSAEAFF. The full variable domain, with the rest looked up from reference TRBV18 and TRBJ1-1, is NAGVMQNPRHLVRRRGQEARLRCSPMKGHSHVYWYRQLPEEGLKFMVYLQKENIIDESGMPKERFSAEFPKEGPSILRIQQVVRGDSAAYFCASSPGSAEAFFGQGTRLTVV.

CDR3 residues: CATSPPGSFSDEQFF. DNA for the CDR3: TGTGCCACCAGCCCCCCCGGATCTTTCAGTGATGAGCAGTTCTTC. The chain is built from TRBV15 and TRBJ2-1; no reliable D call. Looked up from germline, CDR1 is LNHNV and CDR2 is YYDKDF (reference sequence). The ends were cut back, 5 bases at V and 8 bases at J, with 19 bases in the middle. The CDR3 sequence is 15 residues long.

V usage is TRBV4-1 and J usage is TRBJ2-1; 11 nucleotides line up with TRBD2. The CDR3 is made up of 16 amino acids. V shed 3 bases and J 8 bases; nucleotides not matched to a gene: 9. The germline V gene has CDR1 MGHRA and CDR2 YSYEKL. The CDR3 region is CASSQGGTSGSYEQFF. In DNA form, the CDR3 reads TGCGCCAGCAGCCAGGGGGGAACTAGCGGGAGCTATGAGCAGTTCTTC.

The chain recombines TRBV5-1 with TRBJ2-2; TRBD1 aligns across 9 bases. The CDR3 is 15 amino acids. From germline, CDR1 is SGHRS and CDR2 YFSETQ. J lost 3 bases, V lost 1 base, and 1 base had no gene match. CDR3: CASSLRTGDTGELFF. For the CDR3, the DNA is TGCGCCAGCAGCTTGCGGACAGGGGACACCGGGGAGCTGTTTTTT. Full variable domain (rest looked up from reference TRBV5-1 and TRBJ2-2): KAGVTQTPRYLIKTRGQQVTLSCSPISGHRSVSWYQQTPGQGLQFLFEYFSETQRNKGNFPGRFSGRQFSNSRSEMNVSTLELGDSALYLCASSLRTGDTGELFFGEGSRLTVL.

The chain uses TRBV24-1 and TRBJ1-1; possible D gene TRBD1, 5 bases. CDR3 length equals 13 residues. CDR1 is KGHDR, CDR2 SFDVKD, per germline. Trimming left V 0 bases short and J 6 bases short, with 7 bases between. In nucleotides, the CDR3 is TGTGCCACCAGTGATTTGCCAGGGTCTGAAGCTTTCTTT. This codes for CATSDLPGSEAFF.

This clonotype was detected only once. The chain recombines TRBV9 with TRBJ1-2; tentatively, D is TRBD1 (5 bases). CDR3 length equals 15 residues. Trimming cost V 4 bases and J 3 bases, with 16 bases left between them. CDR1 is SGDLS, CDR2 YYNGEE, per germline. CDR3 residues: CASSRKAGADYGYTF. In DNA form, the CDR3 reads TGTGCCAGCAGCAGAAAAGCCGGGGCGGACTATGGCTACACCTTC. Full variable domain (rest looked up from reference TRBV9 and TRBJ1-2): DSGVTQTPKHLITATGQRVTLRCSPRSGDLSVYWYQQSLDQGLQFLIQYYNGEERAKGNILERFSAQQFPDLHSELNLSSLELGDSALYFCASSRKAGADYGYTFGSGTRLTVV.

The V call is TRBV29-1, the J call TRBJ2-7; weak D call: TRBD1 (5 bases). The length of the CDR3 is 13 residues. Germline V gene data show CDR1 as SQVTM and CDR2 as ANQGSEA. V was trimmed by 2 bases and J by 2 bases, leaving 10 bases between them. The CDR3 DNA sequence: TGCAGCGTTGAACGTGACAGCCCCTACGAGCAGTACTTC. Its translation: CSVERDSPYEQYF.

The chain has TRBV7-8 and TRBJ1-5; 7 bases are shared with TRBD1. The junction had 8 bases not matched to a gene; V was cut back by 3 bases and J by 6 bases. Germline V gene lookup returns CDR1 SGHVS and CDR2 FQNEAQ. The CDR3 consists of 15 residues. The CDR3 sequence is CASSFGQAYGQPQHF. The CDR3, as DNA: TGTGCCAGCAGCTTTGGACAGGCCTACGGTCAGCCCCAGCATTTT.

The gene calls are TRBV29-1 and TRBJ2-1; weak D call: TRBD2 (6 bases). The CDR3 covers 11 residues. V lost 6 bases to trimming and J lost 14 bases, with 17 bases between them. Germline V CDR1 and CDR2: SQVTM, ANQGSEA. Here the CDR3 reads CSVRDGGVKFF. As DNA, the CDR3 is TGCAGCGTCAGAGACGGAGGGGTTAAGTTCTTC.

The V and J genes are TRBV20-1 and TRBJ2-3; 9 bases are a match to TRBD1. CDR1 and CDR2 from the germline V gene are DFQATT and SNEGSKA (reference sequence). The trim removed 6 bases at V and 5 bases at J, leaving 12 bases unmatched. The CDR3 is 15 amino acids. The CDR3 DNA reads as TGCAGTGCGCTCTTCCCGGGACAGGGAGGAGATACGCAGTATTTT. It encodes CSALFPGQGGDTQYF.

J is TRBJ2-2 and V is TRBV9; TRBD1 agrees at 7 bases. The CDR3 consists of 14 residues. Germline V gene lookup returns CDR1 SGDLS and CDR2 YYNGEE. The J segment lost 6 bases and the V segment lost 2 bases, leaving 4 bases of the junction unmatched. CDR3 region: CASSVLQGPGELFF. CDR3 nucleotide sequence: TGTGCCAGCAGCGTCTTACAGGGGCCCGGGGAGCTGTTTTTT.

This chain uses TRBV5-1 with TRBJ2-1; 9 bases match TRBD2. V dropped 1 base and J dropped 5; count of bases not matched to a gene: 10. The CDR3 contains 17 residues. CDR1 is SGHRS, CDR2 YFSETQ, per germline. CDR3 in DNA: TGCGCCAGCAGCTTGCAACTCACTAGCGGGTCTAACAATGAGCAGTTCTTC. It is translated as CASSLQLTSGSNNEQFF. The full variable domain, completed using reference TRBV5-1 and TRBJ2-1, is KAGVTQTPRYLIKTRGQQVTLSCSPISGHRSVSWYQQTPGQGLQFLFEYFSETQRNKGNFPGRFSGRQFSNSRSEMNVSTLELGDSALYLCASSLQLTSGSNNEQFFGPGTRLTVL.

The chain couples TRBV20-1 to TRBJ2-1; no definite D call. V dropped 3 bases and J dropped 6 bases, with 15 bases sitting between them. CDR1 is DFQATT, CDR2 SNEGSKA, per germline (reference sequence). The CDR3 is 14 residues long. The CDR3 DNA sequence: TGCAGTGCTAGCGCCGATACCCCTCTCAATGAGCAGTTCTTC. Residues: CSASADTPLNEQFF.